One and the same sample provided the 21 T cell receptor beta chains below, sequenced in a study of blood T cell repertoires in COVID-19. Some clones are missing from TCRdb's copy, which holds only in-frame ones; the method was immunoSEQ multiplex PCR. The sample lists some 320,000 clones, 75% to 90% seen once, with about 5.2% in the top ten. Sequenced: PBMCs or T cells enriched from blood (not recorded which). All receptors come from a man in his fifties or sixties who had recovered from COVID-19.

The rearrangement uses TRBV7-9 and TRBJ1-4; 8 nucleotides agree with TRBD1. This CDR3 has 16 amino acids. The ends lost 1 base at V and 5 bases at J; junction bases unmatched: 6. Germline CDR1 is SEHNR and CDR2 is FQNEAQ (reference sequence). The CDR3 bases are TGTGCCAGCAGCTTAGAAACAGGGGGTTTGAATGAAAAACTGTTTTTT. Its translation: CASSLETGGLNEKLFF. Together with reference TRBV7-9 and TRBJ1-4, the CDR3 gives the full variable domain: DTGVSQNPRHKITKRGQNVTFRCDPISEHNRLYWYRQTLGQGPEFLTYFQNEAQLEKSRLLSDRFSAERPKGSFSTLEIQRTEQGDSAMYLCASSLETGGLNEKLFFGSGTQLSVL.

The chain recombines TRBV24-1 with TRBJ2-5, with 7 bases aligning to TRBD1. The CDR3 loop spans 17 amino acids. Trimming cost V 0 bases and J 4 bases; bases outside gene matches: 10. CDR1 KGHDR and CDR2 SFDVKD come from the germline V gene. The CDR3 loop is CATSDLRQGVSGETQYF. The CDR3 DNA reads TGTGCCACCAGTGATTTGCGTCAGGGGGTGTCAGGAGAGACCCAGTACTTC.

This CDR3 reads CASVRGAGELFF. CDR3 DNA sequence: TGTGCCAGCGTTCGGGGGGCCGGGGAGCTGTTTTTT. This chain joins TRBV28 and TRBJ2-2; TRBD2 aligns across 7 bases. The CDR3 covers 12 residues. Trimming removed 8 bases from V and 6 bases from J; junction bases left unmatched: 3. Germline CDR1 and CDR2: MDHEN and SYDVKM.

This clone showed up just once. The CDR3 loop is CASSSLGQVLKRFF. CDR3 nucleotide sequence: TGTGCCAGCAGTTCGCTAGGACAGGTTTTGAAGCGGTTCTTC. The chain recombines TRBV6-5 with TRBJ2-1, with 7 bases matching TRBD1. The germline V gene has CDR1 MNHEY and CDR2 SVGAGI. The CDR3 contains 14 residues. Trimming cost V 4 bases and J 15 bases; bases outside gene matches: 15.

CDR3 protein: CASSLGRTGGIDEQYF. For the CDR3, the DNA is TGCGCCAGCAGCTTGGGCCGGACAGGGGGTATAGACGAGCAGTACTTC. The V and J genes are TRBV5-1 and TRBJ2-7; 10 bases map to TRBD1. V was clipped by 0 bases and J by 5 bases; unmatched bases: 8. Germline assignment: CDR1 SGHRS and CDR2 YFSETQ. CDR3 length: 16 amino acids.

This chain uses TRBV5-1 with TRBJ2-1; TRBD1 matches at 12 bases. The junction had 3 bases not matched to a gene; V was cut back by 4 bases and J by 7 bases. The germline gives CDR1 SGHRS, CDR2 YFSETQ. The CDR3 totals 14 residues. The DNA for the CDR3 is TGCGCCAGCAGCCGGGACAGGGGGCAGAATGAGCAGTTCTTC. Translation gives CASSRDRGQNEQFF.

This chain links TRBV19 with TRBJ1-2, with a weak D call TRBD1 (5 bases). Trimming left V 8 bases short and J 4 bases short, with 14 bases between. In germline, CDR1 is LNHDA, CDR2 SQIVND (reference sequence). The CDR3 totals 13 residues. The CDR3 DNA follows: TGTGCCAGTTCCCCAGGGATGGCCTATGGCTACACCTTC. Protein product: CASSPGMAYGYTF.

This CDR3 reads CSASSSGTYEQYF. CDR3 coding DNA: TGCAGTGCTAGTAGTAGCGGGACGTACGAGCAGTACTTC. The chain has TRBV20-1 and TRBJ2-7; 8 positions agree with TRBD2. CDR1 and CDR2 (germline): DFQATT, SNEGSKA (reference sequence). V lost 3 bases and J lost 4; bases outside the gene matches: 5. This CDR3 contains 13 residues.

With regard to this clone: The junction shows a germline mismatch at one end, possibly a read error. The J gene is TRBJ2-7, the V gene TRBV6-1; 9 nucleotides match TRBD1. Germline values: CDR1 MNHNS, CDR2 SASEGT. The CDR3 loop spans 15 amino acids. CDR3 residues: CASREAGTGIYEQYF. In DNA form, the CDR3 reads TGTGCCAGCAGGGAAGCCGGGACAGGGATCTACGAGCAGTACTTC.

The CDR3 nucleotides are TGTGCCAGCAGCAAACAGGGGGGGCTGAACACTGAAGCTTTCTTT. Protein product: CASSKQGGLNTEAFF. The chain links TRBV7-3 to TRBJ1-1; the match to TRBD1 covers 8 bases. The V gene's germline CDR1 is SGHTA and CDR2 FQGTGA. This CDR3 is 15 amino acids long. The ends lost 5 bases at V and 0 bases at J; junction bases unmatched: 5. Supplemented by reference TRBV7-3 and TRBJ1-1, the full variable domain reads GAGVSQTPSNKVTEKGKYVELRCDPISGHTALYWYRQSLGQGPEFLIYFQGTGAADDSGLPNDRFFAVRPEGSVSTLKIQRTERGDSAVYLCASSKQGGLNTEAFFGQGTRLTVV.

This chain joins TRBV12-3 or TRBV12-4 and TRBJ2-7; D remains ambiguous. With 2 bases removed from V and 4 bases from J, the gap between germline ends came to 9 bases. The CDR3 covers 13 residues. CDR3 DNA: TGTGCCAGCAGTTTACACAGAGAGTACGAGCAGTACTTC. This gives the protein CASSLHREYEQYF.

The chain has TRBV15 and TRBJ2-7; TRBD2 matches at 13 bases. Germline V gene data show CDR1 as LNHNV and CDR2 as YYDKDF (reference sequence). This CDR3 contains 17 residues. Trimming removed 3 bases from V and 7 bases from J; junction bases left unmatched: 12. CDR3 loop: CATSSKLAGGPRGEQYF. The DNA for the CDR3 is TGTGCCACCAGCAGTAAACTAGCGGGAGGGCCCCGGGGAGAGCAGTACTTC.

This clone was counted only a few times. In DNA form, the CDR3 reads TGTGCCAGCTCACCCACCCTGGTGCTAGCGAGAACCGGGGAGCTGTTTTTT. Translation: CASSPTLVLARTGELFF. The chain employs TRBV18 and TRBJ2-2, with D tentatively TRBD2 (6 bases). The germline V and J ends were trimmed by 3 bases and 5 bases, with 19 bases remaining between them. This CDR3 contains 17 residues. CDR1 and CDR2 from the germline V gene are KGHSH and LQKENI.

The V and J genes are TRBV18 and TRBJ2-3, with TRBD2 identical over 11 bases. J was trimmed by 4 bases and V by 3 bases; bases with no gene match: 3. This CDR3 is built from 15 residues. Per the germline V gene, CDR1 is KGHSH and CDR2 is LQKENI. CDR3 bases: TGTGCCAGCTCACCTGCGACTAGCGGGGCAGATACGCAGTATTTT. Protein: CASSPATSGADTQYF.

This clone appeared once. The J gene is TRBJ2-3, the V gene TRBV19; D perhaps matches TRBD2 (6 bases). Trimming cost V 5 bases and J 0 bases, with 9 bases left between them. The germline V gene encodes CDR1 LNHDA and CDR2 SQIVND (reference sequence). CDR3 length: 14 amino acids. CDR3 sequence (DNA): TGTGCCAGTAGTGGGGGGATTAGCACAGATACGCAGTATTTT. It encodes CASSGGISTDTQYF.

The chain uses TRBV19 and TRBJ2-3; TRBD2 agrees at 10 bases. Germline V lookup: CDR1 LNHDA, CDR2 SQIVND (reference sequence). Unmatched junction bases numbered 11, after V lost 5 bases and J lost 9 bases. The CDR3 is made up of 15 amino acids. CDR3 sequence (DNA): TGTGCCAGTAGTCCTAGCGGGAGCCCTCTTGAAACGCAGTATTTT. Protein sequence: CASSPSGSPLETQYF. Complete variable domain (other parts from reference TRBV19 and TRBJ2-3): DGGITQSPKYLFRKEGQNVTLSCEQNLNHDAMYWYRQDPGQGLRLIYYSQIVNDFQKGDIAEGYSVSREKKESFPLTVTSAQKNPTAFYLCASSPSGSPLETQYFGPGTRLTVL.

With respect to this clone: A read error may produce the germline difference seen at one junction end. This chain uses TRBV7-7 with TRBJ2-2; D perhaps matches TRBD1 (5 bases). Germline V gene lookup returns CDR1 SSHAT and CDR2 FNYEAQ (reference sequence). The CDR3 runs 15 residues. The CDR3 DNA reads as TGTGCTAGCAGTTTAACTCAGGGGAACACCGGGGAGCTGTTTTTT. Protein: CASSLTQGNTGELFF.

The gene calls are TRBV5-4 and TRBJ2-1, with 15 nucleotides matching TRBD2. The CDR3 length is 18 residues. Trimming removed 0 bases from V and 7 bases from J; junction bases left unmatched: 8. The V gene's germline CDR1 is SGHNT and CDR2 YYREEE (reference sequence). CDR3 sequence reads: CASSLGGLAGGIVNEQFF. The CDR3, as DNA: TGTGCCAGCAGCTTGGGGGGACTAGCGGGAGGAATAGTAAATGAGCAGTTCTTC.

The chain joins TRBV5-6 to TRBJ2-5, with 9 positions matching TRBD2. The CDR3 consists of 16 residues. Germline V gives CDR1 SGHDT, CDR2 YYEEEE. V lost 4 bases to trimming and J lost 2 bases; unmatched junction nucleotides: 9. CDR3 in amino acids: CASSKGLAPTQETQYF. The DNA for the CDR3 is TGTGCCAGCAGCAAGGGACTAGCACCCACACAAGAGACCCAGTACTTC.

V and J are TRBV11-2 and TRBJ1-3; no definite D call. The CDR3 spans 15 residues. Germline CDR1 and CDR2: SGHAT and FQNNGV. The V end lost 5 bases, the J end lost 4 bases, and 15 bases lay between the germline ends. In DNA form, the CDR3 reads TGTGCCAGCAGCCCCTCCCCAGGCCCCGGAAACACCATATATTTT. It is translated as CASSPSPGPGNTIYF.

The chain links TRBV7-2 to TRBJ2-1, with 10 bases aligning to TRBD1. This CDR3 comprises 15 residues. With V trimmed by 5 bases and J by 3 bases, 4 bases remained unmatched. In germline, CDR1 is SGHTA, CDR2 FQGNSA. The CDR3 sequence is CASSTGQGNYNEQFF. The CDR3 coding sequence is TGTGCCAGCAGCACGGGACAGGGGAACTACAATGAGCAGTTCTTC.